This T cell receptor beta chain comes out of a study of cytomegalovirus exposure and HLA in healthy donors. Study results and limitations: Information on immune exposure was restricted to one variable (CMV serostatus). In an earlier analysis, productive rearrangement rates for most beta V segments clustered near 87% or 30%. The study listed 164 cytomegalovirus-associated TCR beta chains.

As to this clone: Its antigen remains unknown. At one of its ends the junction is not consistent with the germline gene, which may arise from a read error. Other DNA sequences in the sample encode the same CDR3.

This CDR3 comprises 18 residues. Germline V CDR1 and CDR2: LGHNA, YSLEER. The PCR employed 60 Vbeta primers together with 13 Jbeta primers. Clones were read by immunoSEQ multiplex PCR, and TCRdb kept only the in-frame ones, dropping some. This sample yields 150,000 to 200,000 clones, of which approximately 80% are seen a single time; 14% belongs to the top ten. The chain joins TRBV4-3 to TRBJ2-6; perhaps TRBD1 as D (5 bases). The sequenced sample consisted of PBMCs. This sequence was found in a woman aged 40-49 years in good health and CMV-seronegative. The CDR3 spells CASSQFETESSGANGLTF. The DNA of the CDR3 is TGCGCCAGCAGCCAATTCGAGACTGAGAGCTCTGGGGCCAACGGCCTGACTTTC.